The next 17 T cell receptor beta chains were all read from a single sample in a study of blood T cell repertoires in COVID-19. The protocol was immunoSEQ multiplex PCR, while the TCRdb copy is restricted to in-frame clones and leaves out a portion. The profile shows some 460,000 clones, approximately 90% of them singletons. Sequencing used PBMCs or T cells enriched from blood (not recorded which). The source of these receptors is a woman aged 18-35 years who had recovered from COVID-19.

The V call is TRBV6-4, the J call TRBJ1-6; possibly TRBD1 for D (6 bases). The V gene lost 2 bases and the J gene lost 7 bases, with 12 bases spanning the gap. In germline, CDR1 is MRHNA, CDR2 SNTAGT. There are 15 residues in the CDR3. CDR3 nucleotides: TGTGCCAGCAGTGACGGACAGCCTCTGAATTCACCCCTCCACTTT. Amino acids: CASSDGQPLNSPLHF.

The chain employs TRBV6-4 and TRBJ1-2; 9 positions match TRBD1. V shed 2 bases and J 5 bases; nucleotides not matched to a gene: 6. Germline values: CDR1 MRHNA, CDR2 SNTAGT. The CDR3 sequence is 15 residues long. CDR3 amino acids: CASSDPGTGFYGYTF. DNA for the CDR3: TGTGCCAGCAGTGACCCCGGGACAGGGTTTTATGGCTACACCTTC.

The chain recombines TRBV14 with TRBJ2-2; 7 bases are shared with TRBD1. CDR1 and CDR2 (germline): SGHDN, FVKESK. CDR3 length: 17 amino acids. J was trimmed by 5 bases and V by 2 bases; bases with no gene match: 11. The CDR3, as DNA: TGTGCCAGCAGCCAATGGGGACAGATTGGAGAAACCGGGGAGCTGTTTTTT. Its protein is CASSQWGQIGETGELFF. The complete variable domain, with remaining parts taken from reference TRBV14 and TRBJ2-2, reads EAGVTQFPSHSVIEKGQTVTLRCDPISGHDNLYWYRRVMGKEIKFLLHFVKESKQDESGMPNNRFLAERTGGTYSTLKVQPAELEDSGVYFCASSQWGQIGETGELFFGEGSRLTVL.

The chain recombines TRBV4-2 with TRBJ1-2; TRBD1 might be the D (6 bases). The germline V gene has CDR1 LGHNA and CDR2 YNFKEQ. The CDR3 covers 17 residues. V was trimmed by 2 bases and J by 5 bases, leaving 21 bases between them. This chain's CDR3 is CASSQTSSLTGTYGYTF. CDR3 DNA: TGTGCCAGCAGCCAAACCAGCAGTTTGACAGGCACTTATGGCTACACCTTC.

This clone has more than one count but fewer than ten. This chain uses TRBV7-9 with TRBJ1-2; 7 positions agree with TRBD1. The germline CDR1 and CDR2 sequences are SEHNR and FQNEAQ (reference sequence). V lost 4 bases and J lost 1; bases outside the gene matches: 6. The CDR3 is made up of 15 amino acids. The CDR3 bases are TGTGCCAGCAGCTCGCGGGACAGACATAACTATGGCTACACCTTC. Translating gives CASSSRDRHNYGYTF. Full variable domain (rest looked up from reference TRBV7-9 and TRBJ1-2): DTGVSQNPRHKITKRGQNVTFRCDPISEHNRLYWYRQTLGQGPEFLTYFQNEAQLEKSRLLSDRFSAERPKGSFSTLEIQRTEQGDSAMYLCASSSRDRHNYGYTFGSGTRLTVV.

This chain connects TRBV7-8 to TRBJ1-5; no firm D call. Germline CDR1 reads SGHVS; CDR2 reads FQNEAQ. This CDR3 contains 12 residues. V lost 5 bases to trimming and J lost 4 bases, with 6 bases between them. The CDR3 here is CASSLPNQPQHF. DNA of the CDR3: TGTGCCAGCAGCCTCCCGAATCAGCCCCAGCATTTT.

V is TRBV4-1 and J is TRBJ2-4; no clear D. Germline CDR1 and CDR2: MGHRA and YSYEKL. Trimming removed 1 base at V and 0 bases at J, with 10 bases between. This CDR3 is 16 amino acids long. The CDR3 spells CASSQVSVLAKNIQYF. The DNA of the CDR3 is TGCGCCAGCAGCCAAGTGTCAGTTCTAGCCAAAAACATTCAGTACTTC.

The chain uses TRBV3-1 (or the pseudogene TRBV3-2) and TRBJ1-3; D is unresolved. This CDR3 has 18 amino acids. CDR1 and CDR2 from the germline V gene are LGHDT and YNNKEL (reference sequence). V dropped 2 bases and J dropped 4 bases, with 21 bases sitting between them. CDR3 amino acids: CASSQPLRSTFFGNTIYF. The CDR3 DNA reads TGTGCCAGCAGCCAACCTCTCCGGTCTACCTTTTTCGGAAACACCATATATTTT.

J is TRBJ2-1 and V is TRBV9, with 7 bases lining up with TRBD1. The germline V gene has CDR1 SGDLS and CDR2 YYNGEE. CDR3 length equals 15 residues. Unmatched junction bases numbered 7, after V lost 3 bases and J lost 4 bases. CDR3 in amino acids: CASSGEGTAYNEQFF. The CDR3 coding sequence is TGTGCCAGCAGCGGAGAAGGGACAGCTTACAATGAGCAGTTCTTC. The full variable domain, with the rest looked up from reference TRBV9 and TRBJ2-1, is DSGVTQTPKHLITATGQRVTLRCSPRSGDLSVYWYQQSLDQGLQFLIQYYNGEERAKGNILERFSAQQFPDLHSELNLSSLELGDSALYFCASSGEGTAYNEQFFGPGTRLTVL.

The chain combines TRBV7-2 with TRBJ2-2; D is unclear. Germline CDR1 SGHTA, CDR2 FQGNSA. The CDR3 is 17 amino acids. Trimming took 5 bases from V and 0 from J, leaving 16 bases between them. CDR3 in amino acids: CASSPPSGFANTGELFF. The CDR3 DNA follows: TGTGCCAGCAGCCCACCCTCCGGGTTCGCGAACACCGGGGAGCTGTTTTTT. Using reference TRBV7-2 and TRBJ2-2 for the parts outside the CDR3, the full variable domain is GAGVSQSPSNKVTEKGKDVELRCDPISGHTALYWYRQSLGQGLEFLIYFQGNSAPDKSGLPSDRFSAERTGGSVSTLTIQRTQQEDSAVYLCASSPPSGFANTGELFFGEGSRLTVL.

V usage is TRBV14 and J usage is TRBJ2-7; possibly TRBD1 for D (6 bases). This CDR3 region has 14 residues. Germline values: CDR1 SGHDN, CDR2 FVKESK. The V end was cut by 4 bases, the J end by 2 bases, with 12 bases between. The CDR3 nucleotides are TGTGCCAGCAGCCTCGGGACATCCCCCTACGAGCAGTACTTC. It codes for CASSLGTSPYEQYF.

The chain combines TRBV3-1 (or the pseudogene TRBV3-2) with TRBJ1-1; 7 nucleotides match TRBD1. In germline, CDR1 is LGHDT, CDR2 YNNKEL (reference sequence). The CDR3 is 16 amino acids. J gave up 0 bases and V 0 bases, and 4 bases lay outside the gene matches. The chain's CDR3 is CASSQDRGAMNTEAFF. The CDR3 nucleotides read TGTGCCAGCAGCCAAGACAGGGGGGCTATGAACACTGAAGCTTTCTTT.

The J gene is TRBJ2-3, the V gene TRBV7-2, with a weak D call TRBD2 (5 bases). CDR3 length equals 16 residues. The V gene's germline CDR1 is SGHTA and CDR2 FQGNSA. V was pared by 2 bases and J by 0 bases, with 12 bases between. Written as DNA, the CDR3 is TGTGCCAGCAGCTTACAGAGCGGCCATAGCACAGATACGCAGTATTTT. Amino acids: CASSLQSGHSTDTQYF.

The V gene is TRBV27, the J gene TRBJ1-5, with D unclear. The germline V gene encodes CDR1 MNHEY and CDR2 SMNVEV (reference sequence). V lost 6 bases, J lost 6 bases, and 15 bases lay in between. The length of the CDR3 is 14 residues. DNA of the CDR3: TGTGCCAGCAGCCCCGGAAGGTCGGGTCAGCCCCAGCATTTT. Its translation is CASSPGRSGQPQHF.

This sequence joins TRBV30 and TRBJ2-3; D not resolved. This CDR3 spans 15 amino acids. The V end was cut by 1 base, the J end by 1 base, with 12 bases between. Germline V gene lookup returns CDR1 GTSNPN and CDR2 SVGIG (reference sequence). CDR3 nucleotide sequence: TGTGCCTGGAGTGGTCACTCTGAGGGCACAGATACGCAGTATTTT. This sequence encodes CAWSGHSEGTDTQYF. Together with reference TRBV30 and TRBJ2-3, the CDR3 gives the full variable domain: SQTIHQWPATLVQPVGSPLSLECTVEGTSNPNLYWYRQAAGRGLQLLFYSVGIGQISSEVPQNLSASRPQDRQFILSSKKLLLSDSGFYLCAWSGHSEGTDTQYFGPGTRLTVL.

CDR3: CAIRPGQGIPEAFF. CDR3 in DNA: TGTGCCATCAGACCGGGACAGGGAATACCTGAAGCTTTCTTT. This chain links TRBV10-3 with TRBJ1-1, with 9 nucleotides matching TRBD1. The germline gives CDR1 ENHRY, CDR2 SYGVKD. The CDR3 runs 14 residues. V gave up 6 bases and J gave up 6 bases; unmatched junction bases: 8.

The genes are TRBV10-3 and TRBJ2-6; tentatively, D is TRBD1 (6 bases). Germline CDR1 reads ENHRY; CDR2 reads SYGVKD. Deletions cut 7 bases from V and 4 bases from J, with 8 bases between. CDR3 size: 13 residues. CDR3 in amino acids: CAITGDGANVLTF. CDR3 bases: TGTGCCATCACAGGGGACGGGGCCAACGTCCTGACTTTC.